These 18 T cell receptor beta chains were all obtained from the same sample, sequenced in a study of blood T cell repertoires in COVID-19. The repertoire was sequenced with immunoSEQ multiplex PCR; TCRdb's copy has only in-frame clones and lacks some. The sample carries some 140,000 clones, 87% recorded once. Sequenced: peripheral blood. These receptors came from a man between 45 and 60 years old with active COVID-19.

CDR3 sequence: CASSADRVYGYTF. The CDR3 DNA reads TGTGCCAGCAGCGCAGACAGGGTCTATGGCTACACCTTC. The V call is TRBV7-2, the J call TRBJ1-2; 7 positions match TRBD1. V dropped 5 bases and J dropped 4; count of bases not matched to a gene: 4. Looked up from germline, CDR1 is SGHTA and CDR2 is FQGNSA. The CDR3 is made up of 13 amino acids.

The chain combines TRBV27 with TRBJ2-1; 8 bases line up with TRBD2. The CDR3 runs 14 residues. The V and J ends lost 5 bases and 4 bases, in that order; junction bases with no gene match: 4. Germline values: CDR1 MNHEY, CDR2 SMNVEV (reference sequence). CDR3 residues: CASSPGGAYNEQFF. The CDR3 nucleotides are TGTGCCAGCAGTCCCGGGGGGGCATACAATGAGCAGTTCTTC.

The chain combines TRBV5-1 with TRBJ2-3, with 8 bases identical to TRBD1. This CDR3 is built from 15 residues. Germline CDR1 is SGHRS and CDR2 is YFSETQ. V shed 4 bases, J shed 3 bases, and the junction held 7 bases outside the gene matches. CDR3 bases: TGCGCCAGCAGCGGGACAGGAGTCGAAACAGATACGCAGTATTTT. As protein: CASSGTGVETDTQYF.

This clone has a handful of counts. V gene TRBV7-9 combines with J gene TRBJ2-7; TRBD1 aligns across 9 bases. CDR3 length equals 17 residues. CDR1 and CDR2 from the germline V gene are SEHNR and FQNEAQ (reference sequence). V lost 1 base to trimming and J lost 2 bases; unmatched junction nucleotides: 9. The chain's CDR3 is CASSLGGLGQGAYEQYF. In DNA form, the CDR3 reads TGTGCCAGCAGCTTAGGGGGATTGGGACAGGGAGCCTACGAGCAGTACTTC.

Comments on this clone: The identical CDR3 is also encoded by other nucleotide sequences in the sample. This sequence joins TRBV12-3 or TRBV12-4 and TRBJ2-7, with 7 nucleotides matching TRBD2. There are 12 residues in the CDR3. V trimming: 4 bases; J trimming: 4 bases; junction bases outside the gene matches: 1. For the CDR3, the DNA is TGTGCCAGCAGTTGGGGGGGGTACGAGCAGTACTTC. Amino acids: CASSWGGYEQYF.

The chain employs TRBV7-2 and TRBJ1-5, with D maybe TRBD1 (6 bases). The CDR3 spans 17 residues. Trimming left V 1 base short and J 4 bases short, with 17 bases between. Germline CDR1 reads SGHTA; CDR2 reads FQGNSA. CDR3 bases: TGTGCCAGCAGCTTAGAATTGGGACAAAAAGCGAATCAGCCCCAGCATTTT. Protein: CASSLELGQKANQPQHF.

In this sample, this clone turned up once. The V and J genes are TRBV19 and TRBJ2-7, with 7 bases identical to TRBD1. After removal of 3 bases from V and 3 bases from J, the junction contained 8 bases not matched to a gene. CDR3 length: 15 amino acids. CDR1 LNHDA and CDR2 SQIVND come from the germline V gene (reference sequence). For the CDR3, the DNA is TGTGCCAGTAGTATGTTCGGGACAGACATCTACGAGCAGTACTTC. Translation gives CASSMFGTDIYEQYF.

The chain uses TRBV12-3 or TRBV12-4 and TRBJ1-5, with no clear D. This CDR3 spans 13 amino acids. The V and J ends lost 3 bases and 4 bases respectively, with 7 bases between them. The CDR3 bases are TGTGCCAGCAGTTTTGCGGGAAATCAGCCCCAGCATTTT. It is translated as CASSFAGNQPQHF.

The gene calls are TRBV27 and TRBJ2-1, with 16 bases that match TRBD2. This CDR3 region has 15 residues. V lost 8 bases to trimming and J lost 12 bases; unmatched junction nucleotides: 10. In germline, CDR1 is MNHEY, CDR2 SMNVEV (reference sequence). In DNA, the CDR3 is TGTGCCAGCGCCTCCGGGACTAGCGGGGGGGGGAGGCAGTTCTTC. It translates to CASASGTSGGGRQFF.

The sample holds one count of this clone. In nucleotides, the CDR3 is TGTGCCAGCAGGCCCGGGGGGGGCGGCTACACCTTC. It codes for CASRPGGGGYTF. This rearrangement joins TRBV12-3 or TRBV12-4 to TRBJ1-2; maybe TRBD1 (6 bases). The length of the CDR3 is 12 residues. V was cut by 6 bases and J by 8 bases, with 13 bases left in between.

This rearrangement joins TRBV19 to TRBJ1-2; D remains ambiguous. The CDR3 is 15 amino acids. V lost 6 bases to trimming and J lost 0 bases, with 14 bases between them. Germline V gene sequence: CDR1 LNHDA, CDR2 SQIVND (reference sequence). Here the CDR3 DNA reads TGTGCCAGTAGACCAACCGCCACAGCTAACTATGGCTACACCTTC. Its translation is CASRPTATANYGYTF. The whole variable domain, remainder taken from reference TRBV19 and TRBJ1-2, is DGGITQSPKYLFRKEGQNVTLSCEQNLNHDAMYWYRQDPGQGLRLIYYSQIVNDFQKGDIAEGYSVSREKKESFPLTVTSAQKNPTAFYLCASRPTATANYGYTFGSGTRLTVV.

The rearrangement uses TRBV19 and TRBJ1-1; D is undetermined. Germline V gene sequence: CDR1 LNHDA, CDR2 SQIVND (reference sequence). There are 16 residues in the CDR3. V lost 7 bases to trimming and J lost 0 bases, with 18 bases between them. The CDR3 coding sequence is TGTGCCAGTAAAGTAAGGCAGGCTCCCATGAACACTGAAGCTTTCTTT. Amino acid sequence: CASKVRQAPMNTEAFF.

The chain carries TRBV6-1 and TRBJ1-2; no definite D call. Germline loops: CDR1 MNHNS, CDR2 SASEGT. V lost 3 bases to trimming and J lost 4 bases, with 12 bases between them. The CDR3 consists of 14 residues. CDR3 amino acids: CASSEGARGYGYTF. The CDR3, as DNA: TGTGCCAGCAGTGAGGGTGCGAGAGGCTATGGCTACACCTTC.

The chain uses TRBV6-6 and TRBJ1-2, with TRBD1 identical over 8 bases. J gave up 0 bases and V 6 bases, and 3 bases lay outside the gene matches. Germline V lookup: CDR1 MNHNY, CDR2 SVGAGI (reference sequence). This CDR3 region has 14 residues. CDR3: CASRGQGPNYGYTF. The CDR3 region has the DNA TGTGCCAGCAGAGGACAGGGTCCTAACTATGGCTACACCTTC.

The chain links TRBV9 to TRBJ1-2; 8 bases match TRBD1. The trim removed 4 bases at V and 7 bases at J, leaving 12 bases unmatched. The CDR3 spans 15 residues. Germline CDR1 reads SGDLS; CDR2 reads YYNGEE. In DNA form, the CDR3 reads TGTGCCAGCAGCCTCCAGCAGGGGGCGTCCGGTGGCTACACCTTC. It specifies CASSLQQGASGGYTF.

The rearrangement uses TRBV5-6 and TRBJ2-6, with D perhaps TRBD1 (6 bases). The CDR3 length is 17 residues. Germline values: CDR1 SGHDT, CDR2 YYEEEE. V was trimmed by 6 bases and J by 0 bases, leaving 16 bases between them. The CDR3: CASTFTGLRSGANVLTF. In DNA, the CDR3 is TGTGCCAGCACTTTTACAGGGTTGCGCTCTGGGGCCAACGTCCTGACTTTC.

The chain combines TRBV29-1 with TRBJ1-1; unclear D gene. The CDR3 is 12 residues long. CDR1 and CDR2 from the germline V gene are SQVTM and ANQGSEA. The V end was cut by 7 bases, the J end by 2 bases, with 11 bases between. The CDR3 sequence is CSGRSGNTEAFF. In nucleotides, the CDR3 is TGCAGCGGGCGATCGGGAAACACTGAAGCTTTCTTT.

The CDR3: CAWSEGQGARNSPLHF. The CDR3 bases are TGTGCCTGGAGTGAGGGACAGGGGGCGCGTAATTCACCCCTCCACTTT. The chain recombines TRBV30 with TRBJ1-6; 12 bases are a match to TRBD1. The germline gives CDR1 GTSNPN, CDR2 SVGIG (reference sequence). V shed 1 base, J shed 6 bases, and the junction held 4 bases outside the gene matches. This CDR3 contains 16 residues. Looking up the rest from reference TRBV30 and TRBJ1-6 gives the full variable domain: SQTIHQWPATLVQPVGSPLSLECTVEGTSNPNLYWYRQAAGRGLQLLFYSVGIGQISSEVPQNLSASRPQDRQFILSSKKLLLSDSGFYLCAWSEGQGARNSPLHFGNGTRLTVT.